The clone carrying this T cell receptor beta chain was found a few times. Its matching antigen is unknown. Data came from immunoSEQ multiplex PCR; TCRdb stores just in-frame clones and leaves some out. Of tens of thousands of clones detected, about 93% appear once; the ten largest clones hold 3.5% to 5%. This sample is part of a study of T cell responses to AZD1222 COVID-19 vaccine. Points from the study as a whole: Spike-specific TCR repertoires showed rising breadth and depth after two AZD1222 doses. Targets within unmutated variant regions were reportedly found for nearly half of spike-specific TCRs. Spike was spanned by vaccine-associated CD4 TCRs, which were dominant at 160-218 and 743-854. It should be noted that donors were predominantly white British and more often female, and clonal diversity was possibly underestimated.

CDR1 and CDR2 from the germline V gene are SGHRS and YFSETQ. This CDR3 is built from 13 residues. V lost 0 bases to trimming and J lost 3 bases, with 6 bases between them. The starting material was peripheral blood, obtained on day 0 of MenACWY control vaccination. V usage is TRBV5-1 and J usage is TRBJ1-1; D gene ambiguous. This clonotype was sampled from an adult in good health. The CDR3 nucleotides read TGCGCCAGCAGCTTGGGTGGGGACACTGAAGCTTTCTTT. Protein: CASSLGGDTEAFF.